This T cell receptor beta chain was documented in a study of shared clonotypes between healthy human individuals. Samples underwent the assay at deep level. Replicate PCRs run on sorted subsets employed approximately 0.2 ug DNA, about 27,000 T cell genomes. The data were produced by immunoSEQ multiplex PCR, yet TCRdb's version contains in-frame clones alone and is incomplete. The table has a few million clones, 90% to 95% seen once. Points on this clone: Other DNA sequences of this sample code for an identical CDR3.

V lost 0 bases and J lost 1, with 7 bases in between. The CDR3 runs 14 residues. Germline CDR1 and CDR2: SGHRS and YFSETQ. The chain carries TRBV5-1 and TRBJ2-5; D gene unclear. This TCR derives from a young man in good health. What was sequenced was naive CD4+ T cells sorted from blood. This sample's subset: CD45RA+ positively selected. The CDR3 sequence is CASSLGAGQETQYF. The CDR3 coding sequence is TGCGCCAGCAGCTTGGGTGCAGGCCAAGAGACCCAGTACTTC.